This T cell receptor (beta chain) stems from a study of graft-versus-host responses after intestinal transplantation. Study context: Following induction with anti-thymocyte globulin, all recipients were given tacrolimus and steroids for roughly three years.

For this clone: The antigen remains undetermined.

Profiling relied on immunoSEQ multiplex PCR, and the TCRdb table lists in-frame clones only, not all of them. The table records 85,000 to 100,000 clones, roughly 90% of them present only once. Germline-derived CDR1 and CDR2 are KGHSH and LQKENI. The CDR3 runs 13 residues. The V end lost 6 bases, the J end lost 8 bases, and 16 bases lay between the germline ends. Study results and limitations: After transplant, early declines in HvG clones were associated with peak levels of circulating GvH clones.

This receptor was taken from a human donor who was the organ donor for an intestinal transplant. The chain carries TRBV18 and TRBJ1-1; D ambiguous. The sample here was unstimulated CD8+ T cells sorted from spleen or lymph node cells, taken before transplant. The CDR3 is CASSRRGAREAFF. The DNA for the CDR3 is TGTGCCAGCTCCCGTAGAGGTGCACGGGAAGCTTTCTTT.